The following is a T cell receptor (beta chain) sequence with its context. Its antigen is undetermined. Cells designated naive CD8 were CD45RO-negative and were positively selected for CCR7, with terminally differentiated effector memory CD45RA+ cells excluded. Caucasian adults residing in Nashville, Tennessee made up all the donors. The data originate from a study of shared clonotypes between healthy human individuals. Study at large: CD4 naive cells filled three plates per donor, CD4 memory three, CD8 naive two and CD8 memory one.

Each sorted subset replicate got 200 ng genomic DNA, approximately 27,000 genomes. Only in-frame clones appear in the TCRdb table, and some are missing; sequencing was by immunoSEQ multiplex PCR. The sample lists roughly 590,000 clones; around 95% were seen once. Study-level results: Rarefaction gave evidence that sorted-subset sequencing remained incomplete despite large depth.

The V end lost 8 bases, the J end lost 2 bases, and 8 bases lay between the germline ends. Per the germline V gene, CDR1 is MNHNS and CDR2 is SASEGT. The CDR3 totals 12 residues. V is TRBV6-1 and J is TRBJ2-3; the D is unclear. Sequencing was carried out using naive CD8+ T cells sorted from blood. The receptor was derived from a woman aged 25 to 39 in good health. The CDR3 loop reads CASPQNTDTQYF. The CDR3 DNA is TGTGCCAGCCCCCAAAACACAGATACGCAGTATTTT.